The subject of this entry is one T cell receptor beta chain. The target antigen is unknown. This entry comes from a study of T cell responses to AZD1222 COVID-19 vaccine. Overall study findings and caveats: Compared with day 0, the breadth and depth of the Spike-specific TCR repertoire rose significantly after two doses of AZD1222. In a largely white British group with more females than males, clonal diversity was possibly underestimated. The peak T cell response came first, and repertoires were sampled only after it.

Here immunoSEQ multiplex PCR was the method, and the copy in TCRdb shows in-frame clones only, minus some. The table lists roughly 100,000 clones, around 84% of them singletons. Per germline, CDR1 LNHDA and CDR2 SQIVND (reference sequence). There are 13 residues in the CDR3. Trimming left V 4 bases short and J 8 bases short, with 11 bases between. Sequencing used peripheral blood, obtained 28 days after the second AZD1222 dose. The source is an adult who received the AZD1222 COVID-19 vaccine. The gene calls are TRBV19 and TRBJ1-4, with D unresolved. The CDR3 region is CASSNTVAEKLFF. The DNA of the CDR3 is TGTGCCAGTAGTAATACGGTAGCCGAAAAACTGTTTTTT.